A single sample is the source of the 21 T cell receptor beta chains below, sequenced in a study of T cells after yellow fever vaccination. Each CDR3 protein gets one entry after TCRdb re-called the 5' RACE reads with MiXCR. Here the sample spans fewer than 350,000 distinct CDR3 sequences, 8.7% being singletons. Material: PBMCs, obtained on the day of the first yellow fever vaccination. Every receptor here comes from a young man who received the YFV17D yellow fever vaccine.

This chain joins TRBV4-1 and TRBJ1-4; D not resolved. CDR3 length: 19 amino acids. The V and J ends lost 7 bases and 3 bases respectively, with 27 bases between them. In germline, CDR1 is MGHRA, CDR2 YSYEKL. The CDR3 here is CASTGRGARAPAANEKLFF. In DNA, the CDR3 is TGCGCCAGCACCGGCCGGGGAGCTAGGGCTCCGGCGGCTAATGAAAAACTGTTTTTT.

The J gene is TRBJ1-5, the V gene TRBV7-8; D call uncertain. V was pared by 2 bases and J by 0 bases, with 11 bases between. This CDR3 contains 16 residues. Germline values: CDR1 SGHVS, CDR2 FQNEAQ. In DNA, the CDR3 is TGTGCCAGCAGCTTAAGGGAGGTGGATAGCAATCAGCCCCAGCATTTT. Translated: CASSLREVDSNQPQHF. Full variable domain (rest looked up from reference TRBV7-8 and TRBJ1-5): GAGVSQSPRYKVAKRGQDVALRCDPISGHVSLFWYQQALGQGPEFLTYFQNEAQLDKSGLPSDRFFAERPEGSVSTLKIQRTQQEDSAVYLCASSLREVDSNQPQHFGDGTRLSIL.

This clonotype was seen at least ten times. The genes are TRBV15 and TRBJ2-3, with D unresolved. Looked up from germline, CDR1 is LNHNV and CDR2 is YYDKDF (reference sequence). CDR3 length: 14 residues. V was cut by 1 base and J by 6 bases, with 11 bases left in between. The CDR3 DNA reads TGTGCCACCAGCAGAGGGAACGGGCTGGATACGCAGTATTTT. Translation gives CATSRGNGLDTQYF. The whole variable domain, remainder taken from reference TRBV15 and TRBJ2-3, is DAMVIQNPRYQVTQFGKPVTLSCSQTLNHNVMYWYQQKSSQAPKLLFHYYDKDFNNEADTPDNFQSRRPNTSFCFLDIRSPGLGDTAMYLCATSRGNGLDTQYFGPGTRLTVL.

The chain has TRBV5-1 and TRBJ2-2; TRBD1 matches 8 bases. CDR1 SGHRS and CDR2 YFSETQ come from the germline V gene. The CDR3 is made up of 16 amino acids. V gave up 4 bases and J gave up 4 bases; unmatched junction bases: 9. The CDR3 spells CASSDWTGSVTGELFF. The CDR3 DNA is TGCGCCAGCAGCGACTGGACAGGGTCGGTCACCGGGGAGCTGTTTTTT.

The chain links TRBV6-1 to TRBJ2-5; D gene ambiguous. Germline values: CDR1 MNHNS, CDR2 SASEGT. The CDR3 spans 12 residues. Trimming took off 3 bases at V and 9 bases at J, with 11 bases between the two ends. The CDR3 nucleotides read TGTGCCAGCAGTGACGTGGGTATCTCCCAGTACTTC. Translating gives CASSDVGISQYF.

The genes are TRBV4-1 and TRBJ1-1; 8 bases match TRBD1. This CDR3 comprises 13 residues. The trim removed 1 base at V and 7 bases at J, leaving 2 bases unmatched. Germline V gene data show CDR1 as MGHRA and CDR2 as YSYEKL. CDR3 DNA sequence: TGCGCCAGCAGCCAAGGACAGGGGATTGAAGCTTTCTTT. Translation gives CASSQGQGIEAFF.

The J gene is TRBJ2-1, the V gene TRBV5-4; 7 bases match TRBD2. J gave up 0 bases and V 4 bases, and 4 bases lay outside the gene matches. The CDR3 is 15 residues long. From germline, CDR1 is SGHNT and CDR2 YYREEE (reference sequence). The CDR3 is CASSVPGGSYNEQFF. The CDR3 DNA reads TGTGCCAGCAGCGTTCCGGGGGGCTCCTACAATGAGCAGTTCTTC.

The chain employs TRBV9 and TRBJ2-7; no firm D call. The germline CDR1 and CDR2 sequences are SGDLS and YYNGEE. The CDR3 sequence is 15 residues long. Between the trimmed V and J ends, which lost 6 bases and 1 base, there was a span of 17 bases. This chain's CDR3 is CASKKDVPGSYEQYV. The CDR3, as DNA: TGTGCCAGCAAAAAGGACGTTCCGGGTTCCTACGAGCAGTACGTC.

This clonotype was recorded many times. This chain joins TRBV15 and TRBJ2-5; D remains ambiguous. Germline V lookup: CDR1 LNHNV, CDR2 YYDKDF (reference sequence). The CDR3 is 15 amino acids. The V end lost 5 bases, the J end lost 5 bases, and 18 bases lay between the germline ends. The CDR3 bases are TGTGCCACCAGCTCTATTGGCTCACTGTCGGAGACCCAGTACTTC. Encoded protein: CATSSIGSLSETQYF.

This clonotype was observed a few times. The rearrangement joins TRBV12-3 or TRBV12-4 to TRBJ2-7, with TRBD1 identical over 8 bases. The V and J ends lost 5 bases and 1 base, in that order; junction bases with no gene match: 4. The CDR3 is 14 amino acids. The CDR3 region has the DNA TGTGCCAGCAGTGATTGGACAGGGTCCTACGAGCAGTACTTC. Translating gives CASSDWTGSYEQYF.

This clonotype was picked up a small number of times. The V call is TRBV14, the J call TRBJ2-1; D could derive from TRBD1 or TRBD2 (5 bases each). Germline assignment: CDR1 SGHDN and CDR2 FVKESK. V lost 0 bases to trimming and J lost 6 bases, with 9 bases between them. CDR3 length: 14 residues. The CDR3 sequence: CASSQDWGRNEQFF. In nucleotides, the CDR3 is TGTGCCAGCAGCCAAGATTGGGGACGCAATGAGCAGTTCTTC.

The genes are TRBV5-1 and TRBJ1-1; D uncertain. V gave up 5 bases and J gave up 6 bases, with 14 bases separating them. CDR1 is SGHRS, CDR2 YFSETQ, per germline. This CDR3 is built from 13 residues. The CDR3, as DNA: TGCGCCAGCAGAACGGGAACAGCTCCTGAAGCTTTCTTT. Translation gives CASRTGTAPEAFF.

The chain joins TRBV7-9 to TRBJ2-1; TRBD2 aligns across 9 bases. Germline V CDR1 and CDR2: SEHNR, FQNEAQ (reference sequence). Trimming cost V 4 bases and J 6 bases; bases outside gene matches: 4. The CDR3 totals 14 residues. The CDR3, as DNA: TGTGCCAGCAGCTCGGGCGGGGGGGCCAATGAGCAGTTCTTC. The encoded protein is CASSSGGGANEQFF.

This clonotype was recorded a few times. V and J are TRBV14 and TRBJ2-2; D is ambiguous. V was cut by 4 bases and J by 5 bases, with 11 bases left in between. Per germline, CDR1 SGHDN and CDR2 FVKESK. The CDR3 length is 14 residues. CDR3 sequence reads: CASSPLVETGELFF. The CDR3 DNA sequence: TGTGCCAGCAGCCCCCTCGTTGAGACCGGGGAGCTGTTTTTT.

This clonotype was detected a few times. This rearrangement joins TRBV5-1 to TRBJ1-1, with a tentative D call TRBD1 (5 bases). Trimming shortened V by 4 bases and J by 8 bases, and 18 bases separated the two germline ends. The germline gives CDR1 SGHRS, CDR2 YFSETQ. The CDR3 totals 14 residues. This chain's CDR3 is CASSPAVGASEAFF. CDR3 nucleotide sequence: TGCGCCAGCAGCCCGGCGGTTGGGGCCTCCGAAGCTTTCTTT.

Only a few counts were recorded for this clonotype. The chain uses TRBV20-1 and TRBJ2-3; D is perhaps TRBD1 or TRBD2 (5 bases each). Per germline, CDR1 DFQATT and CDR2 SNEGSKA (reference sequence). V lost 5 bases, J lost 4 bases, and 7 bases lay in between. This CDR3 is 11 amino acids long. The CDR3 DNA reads TGCAGTGCTCTGGGGGCAGATACGCAGTATTTT. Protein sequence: CSALGADTQYF.

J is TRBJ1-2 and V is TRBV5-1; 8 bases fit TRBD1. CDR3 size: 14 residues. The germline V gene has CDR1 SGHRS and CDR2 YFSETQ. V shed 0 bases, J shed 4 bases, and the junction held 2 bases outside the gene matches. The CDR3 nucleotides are TGCGCCAGCAGCTTGGGGACAGGGTTCTATGGCTACACCTTC. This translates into CASSLGTGFYGYTF.

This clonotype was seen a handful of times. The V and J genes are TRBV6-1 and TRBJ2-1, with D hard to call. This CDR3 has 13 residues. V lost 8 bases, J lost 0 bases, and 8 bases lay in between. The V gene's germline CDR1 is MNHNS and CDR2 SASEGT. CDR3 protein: CASGISSYNEQFF. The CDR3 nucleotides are TGTGCCAGCGGGATTAGCTCCTACAATGAGCAGTTCTTC.

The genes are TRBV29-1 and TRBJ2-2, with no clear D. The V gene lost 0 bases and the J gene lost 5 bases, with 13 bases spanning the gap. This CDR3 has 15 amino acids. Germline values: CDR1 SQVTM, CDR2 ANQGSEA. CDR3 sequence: CSVEDLAGDTGELFF. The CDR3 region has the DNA TGCAGCGTTGAAGATCTGGCAGGAGATACCGGGGAGCTGTTTTTT.

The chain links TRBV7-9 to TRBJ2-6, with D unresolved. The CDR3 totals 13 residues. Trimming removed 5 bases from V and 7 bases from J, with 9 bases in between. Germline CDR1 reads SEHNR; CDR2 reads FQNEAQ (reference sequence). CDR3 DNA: TGTGCCAGCAGCCACCAAGATGCCAACGTCCTGACTTTC. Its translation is CASSHQDANVLTF.

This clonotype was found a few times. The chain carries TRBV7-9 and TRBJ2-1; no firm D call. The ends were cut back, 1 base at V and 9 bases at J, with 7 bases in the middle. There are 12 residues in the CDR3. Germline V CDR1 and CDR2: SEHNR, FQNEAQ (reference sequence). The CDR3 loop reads CASSLGLAEQFF. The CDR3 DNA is TGTGCCAGCAGCTTAGGGCTGGCTGAGCAGTTCTTC.